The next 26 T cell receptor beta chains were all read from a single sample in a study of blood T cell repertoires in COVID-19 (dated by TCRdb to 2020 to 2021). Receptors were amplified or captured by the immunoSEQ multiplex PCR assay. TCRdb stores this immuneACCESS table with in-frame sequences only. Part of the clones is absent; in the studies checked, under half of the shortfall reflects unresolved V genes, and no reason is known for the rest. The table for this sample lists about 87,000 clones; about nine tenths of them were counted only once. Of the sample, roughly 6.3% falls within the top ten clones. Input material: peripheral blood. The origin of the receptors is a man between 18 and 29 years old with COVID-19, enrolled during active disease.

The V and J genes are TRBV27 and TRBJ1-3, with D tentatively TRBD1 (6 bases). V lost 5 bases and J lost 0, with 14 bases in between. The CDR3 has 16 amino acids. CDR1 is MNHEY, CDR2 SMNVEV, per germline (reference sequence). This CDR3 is CASSPQGTYSGNTIYF. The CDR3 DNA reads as TGTGCCAGCAGTCCACAGGGTACATACTCTGGAAACACCATATATTTT.

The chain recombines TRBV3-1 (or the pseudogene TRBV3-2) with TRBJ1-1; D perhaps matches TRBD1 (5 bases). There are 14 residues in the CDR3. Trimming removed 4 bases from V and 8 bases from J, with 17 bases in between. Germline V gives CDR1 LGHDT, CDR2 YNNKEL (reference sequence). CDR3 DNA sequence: TGTGCCAGCAGCCTCAACGCGGGGCAGGGCGAAGCTTTCTTT. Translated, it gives CASSLNAGQGEAFF.

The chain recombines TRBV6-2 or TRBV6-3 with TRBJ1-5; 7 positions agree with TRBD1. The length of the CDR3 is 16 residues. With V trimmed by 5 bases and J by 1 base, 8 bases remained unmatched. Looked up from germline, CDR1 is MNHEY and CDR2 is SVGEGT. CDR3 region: CASSPLTGASNQPQHF. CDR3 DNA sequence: TGTGCCAGCAGTCCCTTAACAGGGGCCAGCAATCAGCCCCAGCATTTT.

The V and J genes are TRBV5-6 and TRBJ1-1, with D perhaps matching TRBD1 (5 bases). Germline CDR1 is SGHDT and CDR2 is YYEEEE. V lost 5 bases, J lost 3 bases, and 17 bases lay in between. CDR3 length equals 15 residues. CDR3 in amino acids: CASSQTPGGYTEAFF. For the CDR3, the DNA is TGTGCCAGCAGTCAAACCCCGGGGGGGTACACTGAAGCTTTCTTT. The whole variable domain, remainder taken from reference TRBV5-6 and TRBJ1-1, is DAGVTQSPTHLIKTRGQQVTLRCSPKSGHDTVSWYQQALGQGPQFIFQYYEEEERQRGNFPDRFSGHQFPNYSSELNVNALLLGDSALYLCASSQTPGGYTEAFFGQGTRLTVV.

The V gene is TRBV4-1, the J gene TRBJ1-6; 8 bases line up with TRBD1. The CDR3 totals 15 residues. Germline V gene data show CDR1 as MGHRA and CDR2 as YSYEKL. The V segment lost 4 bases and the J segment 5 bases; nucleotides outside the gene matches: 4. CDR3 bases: TGCGCCAGCAGCCCCGGACAGGGTGATAATTCACCCCTCCACTTT. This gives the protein CASSPGQGDNSPLHF.

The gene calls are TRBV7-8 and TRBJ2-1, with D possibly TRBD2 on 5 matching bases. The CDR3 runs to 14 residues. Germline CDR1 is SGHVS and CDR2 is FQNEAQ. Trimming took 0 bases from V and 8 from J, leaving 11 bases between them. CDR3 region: CASSLAGASYEQFF. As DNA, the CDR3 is TGTGCCAGCAGCTTAGCGGGAGCGAGCTATGAGCAGTTCTTC.

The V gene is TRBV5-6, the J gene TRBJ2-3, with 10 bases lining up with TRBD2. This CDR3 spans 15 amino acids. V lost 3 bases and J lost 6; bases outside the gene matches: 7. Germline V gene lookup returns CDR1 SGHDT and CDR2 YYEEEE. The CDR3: CASSWASGSWDTQYF. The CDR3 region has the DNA TGTGCCAGCAGCTGGGCTAGCGGGAGTTGGGATACGCAGTATTTT.

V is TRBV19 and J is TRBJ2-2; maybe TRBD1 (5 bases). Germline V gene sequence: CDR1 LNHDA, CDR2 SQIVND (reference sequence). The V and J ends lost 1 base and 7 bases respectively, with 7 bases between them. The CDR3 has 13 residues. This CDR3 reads CASSIGQLGELFF. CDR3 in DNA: TGTGCCAGTAGTATAGGACAGCTCGGGGAGCTGTTTTTT. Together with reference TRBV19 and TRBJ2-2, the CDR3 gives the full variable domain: DGGITQSPKYLFRKEGQNVTLSCEQNLNHDAMYWYRQDPGQGLRLIYYSQIVNDFQKGDIAEGYSVSREKKESFPLTVTSAQKNPTAFYLCASSIGQLGELFFGEGSRLTVL.

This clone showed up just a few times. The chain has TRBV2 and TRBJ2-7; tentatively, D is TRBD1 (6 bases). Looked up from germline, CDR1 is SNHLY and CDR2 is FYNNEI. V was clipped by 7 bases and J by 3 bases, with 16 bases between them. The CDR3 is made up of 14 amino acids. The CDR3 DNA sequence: TGTGCCAGCAAACACCGGGACAAAATCTACGAGCAGTACTTC. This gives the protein CASKHRDKIYEQYF.

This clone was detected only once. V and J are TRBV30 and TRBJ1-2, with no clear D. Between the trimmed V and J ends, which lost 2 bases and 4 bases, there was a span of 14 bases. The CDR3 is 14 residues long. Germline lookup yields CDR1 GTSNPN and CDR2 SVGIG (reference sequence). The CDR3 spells CAWSLVGIGYGYTF. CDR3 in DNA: TGTGCCTGGAGTCTAGTGGGTATAGGCTATGGCTACACCTTC.

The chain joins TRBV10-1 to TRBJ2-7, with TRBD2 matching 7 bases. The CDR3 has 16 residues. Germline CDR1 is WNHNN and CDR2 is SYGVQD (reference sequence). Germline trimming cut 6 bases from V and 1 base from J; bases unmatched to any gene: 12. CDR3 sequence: CASSPRRLACSYEQYF. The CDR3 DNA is TGCGCCAGCAGCCCCAGGAGACTAGCCTGTTCCTACGAGCAGTACTTC.

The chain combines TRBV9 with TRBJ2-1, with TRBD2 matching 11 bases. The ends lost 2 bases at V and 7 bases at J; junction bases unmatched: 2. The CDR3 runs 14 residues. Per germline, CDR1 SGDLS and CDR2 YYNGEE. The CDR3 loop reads CASSVTSGINEQFF. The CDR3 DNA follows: TGTGCCAGCAGCGTGACTAGCGGGATAAATGAGCAGTTCTTC. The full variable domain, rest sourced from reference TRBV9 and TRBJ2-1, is DSGVTQTPKHLITATGQRVTLRCSPRSGDLSVYWYQQSLDQGLQFLIQYYNGEERAKGNILERFSAQQFPDLHSELNLSSLELGDSALYFCASSVTSGINEQFFGPGTRLTVL.

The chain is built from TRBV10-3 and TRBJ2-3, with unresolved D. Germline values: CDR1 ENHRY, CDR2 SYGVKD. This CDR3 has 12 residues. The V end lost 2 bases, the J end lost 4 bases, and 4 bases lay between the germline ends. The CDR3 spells CAISEVADTQYF. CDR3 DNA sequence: TGTGCCATCAGTGAGGTAGCAGATACGCAGTATTTT.

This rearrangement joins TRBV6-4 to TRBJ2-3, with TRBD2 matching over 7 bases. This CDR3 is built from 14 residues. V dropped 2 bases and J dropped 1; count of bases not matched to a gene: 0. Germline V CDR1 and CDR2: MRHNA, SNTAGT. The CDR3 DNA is TGTGCCAGCAGTGACACTAGCGGCACAGATACGCAGTATTTT. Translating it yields CASSDTSGTDTQYF.

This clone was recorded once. This CDR3 is CASSLRTSGMGRETQYF. CDR3 DNA: TGTGCCAGCAGCTTACGCACTAGCGGGATGGGGAGAGAGACCCAGTACTTC. The chain links TRBV7-9 to TRBJ2-5, with 10 bases aligning to TRBD2. The CDR3 loop spans 17 amino acids. Germline CDR1 and CDR2: SEHNR and FQNEAQ (reference sequence). With V trimmed by 2 bases and J by 4 bases, 10 bases remained unmatched.

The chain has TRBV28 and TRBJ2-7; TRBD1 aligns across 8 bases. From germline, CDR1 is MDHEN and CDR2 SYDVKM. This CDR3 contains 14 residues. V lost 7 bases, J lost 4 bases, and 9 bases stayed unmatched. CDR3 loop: CASNQQGAGYEQYF. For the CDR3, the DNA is TGTGCCAGCAATCAGCAGGGGGCGGGGTACGAGCAGTACTTC.

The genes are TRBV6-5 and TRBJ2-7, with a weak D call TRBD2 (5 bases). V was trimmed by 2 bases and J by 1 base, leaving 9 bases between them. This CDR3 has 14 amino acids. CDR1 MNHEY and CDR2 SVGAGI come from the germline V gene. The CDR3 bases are TGTGCCAGCAGTTACAGACGAGGGTCCTACGAGCAGTACTTC. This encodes CASSYRRGSYEQYF.

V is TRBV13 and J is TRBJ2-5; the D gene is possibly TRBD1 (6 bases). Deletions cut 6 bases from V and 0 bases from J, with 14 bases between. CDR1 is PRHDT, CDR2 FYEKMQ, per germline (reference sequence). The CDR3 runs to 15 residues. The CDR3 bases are TGTGCCAGCAGGCCAGGGGCAGCGTACCAAGAGACCCAGTACTTC. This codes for CASRPGAAYQETQYF.

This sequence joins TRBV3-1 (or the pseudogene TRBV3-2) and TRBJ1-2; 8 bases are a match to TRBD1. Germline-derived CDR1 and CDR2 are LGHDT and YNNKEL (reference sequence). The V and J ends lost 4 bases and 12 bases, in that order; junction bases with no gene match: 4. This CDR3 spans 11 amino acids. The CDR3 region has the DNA TGTGCCAGCAGCCTCGACAGGGGTCACACCTTC. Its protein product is CASSLDRGHTF.

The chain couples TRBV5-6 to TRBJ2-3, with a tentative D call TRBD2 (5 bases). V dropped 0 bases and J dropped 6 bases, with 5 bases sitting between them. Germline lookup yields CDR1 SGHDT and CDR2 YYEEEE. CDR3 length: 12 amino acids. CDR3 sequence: CASSLAGDTQYF. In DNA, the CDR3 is TGTGCCAGCAGCTTGGCGGGGGATACGCAGTATTTT.

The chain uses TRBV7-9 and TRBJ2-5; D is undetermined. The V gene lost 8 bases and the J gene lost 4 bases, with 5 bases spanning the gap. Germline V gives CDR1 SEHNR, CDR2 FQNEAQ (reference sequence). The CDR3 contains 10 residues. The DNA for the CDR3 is TGTGCCAGCTCAGGAGAGACCCAGTACTTC. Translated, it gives CASSGETQYF.

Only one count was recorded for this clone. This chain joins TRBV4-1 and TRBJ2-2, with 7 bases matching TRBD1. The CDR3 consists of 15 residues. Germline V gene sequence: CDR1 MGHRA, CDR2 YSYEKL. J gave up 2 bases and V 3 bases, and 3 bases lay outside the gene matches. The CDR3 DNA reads TGCGCCAGCAGCCACGGGACAGTAAACACCGGGGAGCTGTTTTTT. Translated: CASSHGTVNTGELFF.

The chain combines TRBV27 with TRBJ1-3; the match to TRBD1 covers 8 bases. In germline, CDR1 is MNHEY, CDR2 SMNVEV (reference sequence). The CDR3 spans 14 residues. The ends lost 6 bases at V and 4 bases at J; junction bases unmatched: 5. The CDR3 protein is CASSQGARGNTIYF. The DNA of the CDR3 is TGTGCCAGCAGCCAGGGGGCGCGGGGAAACACCATATATTTT.

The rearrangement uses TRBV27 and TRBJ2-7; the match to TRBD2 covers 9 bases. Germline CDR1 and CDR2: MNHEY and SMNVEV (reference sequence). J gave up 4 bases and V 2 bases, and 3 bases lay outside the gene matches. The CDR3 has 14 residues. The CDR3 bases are TGTGCCAGCAGTTTACGCGGGAGGGGATACGAGCAGTACTTC. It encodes CASSLRGRGYEQYF.

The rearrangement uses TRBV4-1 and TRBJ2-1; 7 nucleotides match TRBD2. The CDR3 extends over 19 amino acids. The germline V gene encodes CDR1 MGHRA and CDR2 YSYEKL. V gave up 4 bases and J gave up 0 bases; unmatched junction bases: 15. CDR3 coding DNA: TGCGCCAGCAGCCGCTCGGAGGTAGCGGGCTATACCTCCTACAATGAGCAGTTCTTC. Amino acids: CASSRSEVAGYTSYNEQFF.

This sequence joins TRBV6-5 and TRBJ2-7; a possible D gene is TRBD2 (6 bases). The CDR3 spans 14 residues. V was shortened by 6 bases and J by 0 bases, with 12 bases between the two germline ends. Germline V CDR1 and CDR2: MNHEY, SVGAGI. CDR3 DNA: TGTGCCAGCAGCTGGAGGGTGAGCTCCTACGAGCAGTACTTC. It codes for CASSWRVSSYEQYF.